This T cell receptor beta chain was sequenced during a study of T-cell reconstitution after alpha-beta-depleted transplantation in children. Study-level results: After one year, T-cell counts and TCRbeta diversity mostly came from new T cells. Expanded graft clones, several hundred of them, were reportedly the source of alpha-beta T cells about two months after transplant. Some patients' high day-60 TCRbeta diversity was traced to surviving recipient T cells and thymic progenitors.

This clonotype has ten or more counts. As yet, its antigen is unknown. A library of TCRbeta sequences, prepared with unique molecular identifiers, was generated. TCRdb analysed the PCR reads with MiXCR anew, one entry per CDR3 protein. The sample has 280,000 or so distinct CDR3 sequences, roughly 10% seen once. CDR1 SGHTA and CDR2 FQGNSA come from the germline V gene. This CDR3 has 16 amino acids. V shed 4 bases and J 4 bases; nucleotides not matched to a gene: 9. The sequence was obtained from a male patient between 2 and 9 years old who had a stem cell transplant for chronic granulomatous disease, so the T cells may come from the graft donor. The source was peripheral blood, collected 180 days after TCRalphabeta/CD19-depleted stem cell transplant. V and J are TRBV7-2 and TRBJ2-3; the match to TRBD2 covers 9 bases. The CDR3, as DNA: TGTGCCAGCAGCTCGCGGGCGGGGGGGGCCCCAGATACGCAGTATTTT. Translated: CASSSRAGGAPDTQYF.